This T cell receptor (beta chain) is from a study of blood T cell repertoires in COVID-19. The wider study: Spain, Italy and the United States supplied samples that represented acute and convalescent COVID-19. Sample material is recorded as cDNA or gDNA derived from T cells, B-cell-depleted T cells, or PBMCs.

The CDR3 has 15 amino acids. The V and J ends lost 2 bases and 2 bases, in that order; junction bases with no gene match: 3. CDR1 is WSHSY, CDR2 SAAADI, per germline. Authors' analysis steps: Using reference gene primer amplification, nucleated cell counts were estimated. Profiling relied on immunoSEQ multiplex PCR, and the TCRdb table lists in-frame clones only, not all of them. V, J and clone size derive from that table, while D and trimming were established from the DNA sequence. The sample comprises roughly 250,000 clones, 84% of which are singletons, and around 7.8% rests with the top ten. The sample was peripheral blood. This clonotype was obtained from a human donor in a cohort sampled during active COVID-19. V usage is TRBV10-2 and J usage is TRBJ2-7; 10 bases align to TRBD2. DNA of the CDR3: TGCGCCAGCAGTGAGGACAGCGGGGGGGCCTACGAGCAGTACTTC. Protein product: CASSEDSGGAYEQYF.